These T cell receptor beta chains were read from a single sample in a study of blood T cell repertoires in COVID-19. TCRdb's table, derived via immunoSEQ multiplex PCR, lists solely in-frame clones and lacks some. Of about 210,000 clones in the sample, about 76% were seen once. Sequenced material: PBMCs or T cells enriched from blood (not recorded which). The receptors shown here come from a woman aged 45-59 years with acute COVID-19. The CDR3 runs from the conserved cysteine through the conserved F or W. A D gene is named only where the DNA matches it firmly. Not all rows give a size; the values are once, few, many and, for expanded clones, a class.

d_gene,j_gene,abundance,v_gene,CDR3nt,CDR3aa
.,TRBJ1-5,once,TRBV12-3/TRBV12-4,TGTGCCAGCAGTTTATGGGGCCAGCCCCAGCATTTT,CASSLWGQPQHF
.,TRBJ1-6,.,TRBV7-6,TGTGCCAGCAGCTTAAGCAGGGCGTATAATTCACCCCTCCACTTT,CASSLSRAYNSPLHF
TRBD1,TRBJ1-2,once,TRBV6-5,TGTGCCAGCACAAAGGGACAGGGAGACTATGGCTACACCTTC,CASTKGQGDYGYTF
.,TRBJ1-2,once,TRBV21-1,TGTGCCAGCAGCAAAGCGACAGGGGAGGCCTCTGTTAACTATGGCTACACCTTC,CASSKATGEASVNYGYTF
TRBD2,TRBJ2-3,.,TRBV9,TGTGCCAGCAGCGCCGGGCTAGCGGCCTCTGGTACGCAGTATTTT,CASSAGLAASGTQYF
.,TRBJ1-3,.,TRBV28,TGTGCCAGCAGTTCAGGACAGACTGGAAACACCATATATTTT,CASSSGQTGNTIYF
.,TRBJ2-7,.,TRBV27,TGTGCCAGCAGTTTCCGGGGACACTACGAGCAGTACTTC,CASSFRGHYEQYF
.,TRBJ1-1,.,TRBV5-1,TGCGCCAGCAGCTTCACAGACGCTATGAACACTGAAGCTTTCTTT,CASSFTDAMNTEAFF
.,TRBJ2-6,.,TRBV27,TGTGCCAGCAGAACGGGAGCCGGGGCCAACGTCCTGACTTTC,CASRTGAGANVLTF
TRBD2,TRBJ2-3,.,TRBV2,TGTGCCAGCAGTGAGGGACTAGCGGGAGGGCCAGATACGCAGTATTTT,CASSEGLAGGPDTQYF
TRBD2,TRBJ2-7,.,TRBV27,TGTGCCAGCAGTACGGGAGGGCCTTCCTACGAGCAGTACTTC,CASSTGGPSYEQYF
TRBD2,TRBJ2-1,few,TRBV5-1,TGCGCCAGCAGCTGGACTAGCGGAACCTCCTACAATGAGCAGTTCTTC,CASSWTSGTSYNEQFF
TRBD1,TRBJ2-1,.,TRBV10-2,TGCGCCAGCGGATCAGGGGGTAATGAGCAGTTCTTC,CASGSGGNEQFF
.,TRBJ2-1,.,TRBV9,TGTGCCAGCAGCGCAGGGGACTATCTAGAAATCTACAATGAGCAGTTCTTC,CASSAGDYLEIYNEQFF
TRBD1,TRBJ2-1,few,TRBV7-2,TGTGCCAGCAGCACCCGGATTCCCCGGACAGGATACAATGAGCAGTTCTTC,CASSTRIPRTGYNEQFF
TRBD2,TRBJ2-1,.,TRBV2,TGTGCCAGCAGGCGGGAGCCTAGCGGGACCAATGAGCAGTTCTTC,CASRREPSGTNEQFF
.,TRBJ2-2,.,TRBV5-1,TGCGCCAGCACCCACTCCGCGGGGGGGGAGCTGTTTTTT,CASTHSAGGELFF
TRBD1,TRBJ2-7,.,TRBV7-2,TGTGCCAGCAGCCATCGGCCCCCGGGACAGGGTCGTTACGAGCAGTACTTC,CASSHRPPGQGRYEQYF
.,TRBJ1-5,.,TRBV2,TGTGCCAGCAGCTCCTACAGGGATCATCAGCCCCAGCATTTT,CASSSYRDHQPQHF
TRBD2,TRBJ2-7,.,TRBV7-2,TGTGCCAGCAGCTCCCGACTAGCGGGGACCTACGAGCAGTACTTC,CASSSRLAGTYEQYF
TRBD1,TRBJ1-2,.,TRBV7-2,TGTGCCAGCAGCTTAGGAGGGGGCGCTTTTGGCTACACCTTC,CASSLGGGAFGYTF
.,TRBJ1-2,once,TRBV6-1,TGTGCCAGCAGTGCCCAAAGCGGCGGAGGCCTCTATGGCTACACCTTC,CASSAQSGGGLYGYTF
TRBD1,TRBJ1-6,once,TRBV7-9,TGTGCCAGCAGCTCACAGGGGGCTGTTTCACCCCTCCACTTT,CASSSQGAVSPLHF
TRBD2,TRBJ2-7,.,TRBV5-4,TGTGCCAGCAGCCGGACTAGCGGGACCGAGCAGTACTTC,CASSRTSGTEQYF
.,TRBJ1-1,.,TRBV6-5,TGTGCCAACGGACGGGCGGGGAACACTGAAGCTTTCTTT,CANGRAGNTEAFF
TRBD2,TRBJ2-3,.,TRBV7-9,TGTGCCAGCAGCTTGGAATTAGCGGGGAGCACAGATACGCAGTATTTT,CASSLELAGSTDTQYF
TRBD1,TRBJ1-2,.,TRBV4-1,TGCGCCAGCAGCCAAGGTCCCCAGGGACAGGTCTATGGCTACACCTTC,CASSQGPQGQVYGYTF